This T cell receptor beta chain is from a study of T cell responses to AZD1222 COVID-19 vaccine. For this clone: Its target is not known.

The assay was immunoSEQ multiplex PCR, and TCRdb's table has in-frame clones only and misses some. The sample lists over 150,000 clones, about 87% occurring once. Germline V gives CDR1 LNHDA, CDR2 SQIVND (reference sequence). The CDR3 runs 19 residues. The ends were cut back, 0 bases at V and 6 bases at J, with 21 bases in the middle. Study-level results: Spike-spanning, vaccine-associated CD4 TCRs were dominant at 160-218 and 743-854. Without day 14 samples, only post-peak T cell repertoires were studied. Donors were chiefly white British, with a greater number of females, and clonal diversity was perhaps underestimated.

The sequences come from peripheral blood, collected on day 0 of AZD1222 vaccination. V usage is TRBV19 and J usage is TRBJ1-6, with D unresolved. This clonotype was sampled from an adult in good health. In nucleotides, the CDR3 is TGTGCCAGTAGTATAGATCCGAATCGAGGGCAGATCCTTAATTCACCCCTCCACTTT. It is translated as CASSIDPNRGQILNSPLHF.